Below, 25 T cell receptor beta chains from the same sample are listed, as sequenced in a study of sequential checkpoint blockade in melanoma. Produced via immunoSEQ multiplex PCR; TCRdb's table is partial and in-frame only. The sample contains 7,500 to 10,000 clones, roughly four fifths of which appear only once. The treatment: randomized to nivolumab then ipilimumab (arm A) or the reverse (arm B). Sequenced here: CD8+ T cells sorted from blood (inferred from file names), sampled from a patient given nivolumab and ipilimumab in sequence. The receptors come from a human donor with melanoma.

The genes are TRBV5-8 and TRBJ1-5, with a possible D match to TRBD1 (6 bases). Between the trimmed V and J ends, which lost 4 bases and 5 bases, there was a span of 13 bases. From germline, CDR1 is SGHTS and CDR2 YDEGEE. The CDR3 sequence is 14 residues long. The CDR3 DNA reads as TGTGCCAGCAGCCACTTACAGGGATATCAGCCCCAGCATTTT. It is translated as CASSHLQGYQPQHF.

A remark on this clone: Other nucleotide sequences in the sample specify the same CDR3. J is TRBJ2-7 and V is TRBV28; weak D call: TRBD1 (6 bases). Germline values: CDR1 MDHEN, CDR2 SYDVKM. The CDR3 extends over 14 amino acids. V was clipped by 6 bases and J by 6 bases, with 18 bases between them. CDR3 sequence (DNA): TGTGCCAGCAGCCAGGGGACCCCCGCCGGCGAGCAGTACTTC. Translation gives CASSQGTPAGEQYF. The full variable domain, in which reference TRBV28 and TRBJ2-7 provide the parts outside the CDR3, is DVKVTQSSRYLVKRTGEKVFLECVQDMDHENMFWYRQDPGLGLRLIYFSYDVKMKEKGDIPEGYSVSREKKERFSLILESASTNQTSMYLCASSQGTPAGEQYFGPGTRLTVT.

The CDR3 DNA sequence: TGCGCCAGCAGCTTTCGGGGGGGGGACTATAGCACAGATACGCAGTATTTT. Translation: CASSFRGGDYSTDTQYF. This sequence joins TRBV5-1 and TRBJ2-3; 8 bases are shared with TRBD2. The germline V gene encodes CDR1 SGHRS and CDR2 YFSETQ. This CDR3 has 17 residues. Unmatched junction bases numbered 8, after V lost 2 bases and J lost 0 bases.

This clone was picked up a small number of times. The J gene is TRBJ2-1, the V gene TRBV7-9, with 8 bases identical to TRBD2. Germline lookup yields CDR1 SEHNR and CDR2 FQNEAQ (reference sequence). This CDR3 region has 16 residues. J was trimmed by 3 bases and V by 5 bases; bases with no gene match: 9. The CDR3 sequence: CASSLLISGNYNEQFF. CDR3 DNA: TGTGCCAGCAGCCTACTCATTAGCGGGAACTACAATGAGCAGTTCTTC.

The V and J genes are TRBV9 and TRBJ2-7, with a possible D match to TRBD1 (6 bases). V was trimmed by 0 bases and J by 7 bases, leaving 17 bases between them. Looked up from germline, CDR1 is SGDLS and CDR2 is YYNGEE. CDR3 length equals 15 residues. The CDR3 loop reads CASSVGAERGREQYF. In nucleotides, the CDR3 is TGTGCCAGCAGCGTAGGAGCGGAGAGGGGGAGAGAGCAGTACTTC.

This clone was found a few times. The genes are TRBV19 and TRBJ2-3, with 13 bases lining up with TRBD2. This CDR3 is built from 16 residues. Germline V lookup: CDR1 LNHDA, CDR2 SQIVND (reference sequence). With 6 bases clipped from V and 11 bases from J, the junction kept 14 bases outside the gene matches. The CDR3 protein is CASSSLGTSGVEGQYF. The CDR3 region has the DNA TGTGCCAGTAGCAGTCTCGGGACTAGCGGGGTCGAGGGGCAGTATTTT.

The CDR3 sequence: CASSQTPGAPGNTIYF. The CDR3 DNA sequence: TGTGCCAGCAGCCAAACACCAGGGGCACCTGGAAACACCATATATTTT. The genes are TRBV7-6 and TRBJ1-3, with D possibly TRBD1 on 6 matching bases. Per germline, CDR1 SGHVS and CDR2 FNYEAQ. The CDR3 is 16 amino acids. V was pared by 5 bases and J by 2 bases, with 16 bases between.

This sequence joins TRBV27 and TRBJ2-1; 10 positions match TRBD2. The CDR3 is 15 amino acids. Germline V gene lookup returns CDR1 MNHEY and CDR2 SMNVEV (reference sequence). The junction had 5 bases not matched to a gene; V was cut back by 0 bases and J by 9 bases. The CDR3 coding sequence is TGTGCCAGCAGTTTATCGCCTAGCGGGAGATCTGAGCAGTTCTTC. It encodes CASSLSPSGRSEQFF.

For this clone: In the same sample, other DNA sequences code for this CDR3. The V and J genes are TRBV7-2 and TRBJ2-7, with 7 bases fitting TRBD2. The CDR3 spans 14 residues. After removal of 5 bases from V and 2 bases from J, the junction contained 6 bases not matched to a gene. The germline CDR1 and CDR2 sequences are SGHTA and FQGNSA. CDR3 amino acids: CASSPPGGTYEQYF. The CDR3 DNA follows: TGTGCCAGCAGCCCCCCGGGAGGAACCTACGAGCAGTACTTC.

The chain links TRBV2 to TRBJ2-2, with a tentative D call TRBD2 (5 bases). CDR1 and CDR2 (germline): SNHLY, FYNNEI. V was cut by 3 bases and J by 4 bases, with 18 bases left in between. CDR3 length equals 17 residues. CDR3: CASSDLHTHGVTGELFF. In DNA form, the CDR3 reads TGTGCCAGCAGTGATCTGCATACACACGGGGTCACCGGGGAGCTGTTTTTT.

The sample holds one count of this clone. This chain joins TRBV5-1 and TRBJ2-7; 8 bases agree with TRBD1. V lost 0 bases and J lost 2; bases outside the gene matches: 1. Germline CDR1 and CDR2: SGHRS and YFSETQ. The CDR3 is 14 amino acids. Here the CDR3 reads CASSLATGAYEQYF. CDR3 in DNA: TGCGCCAGCAGCTTGGCGACAGGGGCCTACGAGCAGTACTTC.

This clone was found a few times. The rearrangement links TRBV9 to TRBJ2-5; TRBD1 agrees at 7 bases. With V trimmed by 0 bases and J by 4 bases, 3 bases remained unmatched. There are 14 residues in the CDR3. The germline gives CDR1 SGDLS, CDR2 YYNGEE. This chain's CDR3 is CASSVAYRGETQYF. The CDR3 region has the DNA TGTGCCAGCAGCGTAGCTTACAGGGGAGAGACCCAGTACTTC.

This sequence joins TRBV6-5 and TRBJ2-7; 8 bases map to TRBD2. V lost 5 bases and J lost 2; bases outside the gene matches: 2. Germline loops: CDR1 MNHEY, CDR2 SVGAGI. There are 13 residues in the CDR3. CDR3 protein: CASSSGSPYEQYF. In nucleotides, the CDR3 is TGTGCCAGCAGTAGCGGGAGCCCCTACGAGCAGTACTTC.

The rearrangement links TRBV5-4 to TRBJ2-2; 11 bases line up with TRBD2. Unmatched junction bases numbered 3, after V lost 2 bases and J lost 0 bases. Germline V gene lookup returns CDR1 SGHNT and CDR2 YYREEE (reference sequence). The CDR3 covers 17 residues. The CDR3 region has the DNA TGTGCCAGCAGCTTATCTAGCGGGGGGACGAACACCGGGGAGCTGTTTTTT. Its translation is CASSLSSGGTNTGELFF.

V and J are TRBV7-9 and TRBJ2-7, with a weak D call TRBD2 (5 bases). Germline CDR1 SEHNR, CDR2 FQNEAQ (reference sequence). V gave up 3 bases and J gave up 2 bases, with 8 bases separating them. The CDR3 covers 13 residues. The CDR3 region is CASSLDFTYEQYF. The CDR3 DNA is TGTGCCAGCAGCTTGGACTTCACCTACGAGCAGTACTTC.

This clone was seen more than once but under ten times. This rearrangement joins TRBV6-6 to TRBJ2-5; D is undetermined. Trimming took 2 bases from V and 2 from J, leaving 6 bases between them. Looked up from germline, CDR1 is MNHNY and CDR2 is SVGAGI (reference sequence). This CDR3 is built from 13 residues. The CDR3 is CASSYEVQETQYF. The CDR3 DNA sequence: TGTGCCAGCAGTTACGAGGTACAAGAGACCCAGTACTTC.

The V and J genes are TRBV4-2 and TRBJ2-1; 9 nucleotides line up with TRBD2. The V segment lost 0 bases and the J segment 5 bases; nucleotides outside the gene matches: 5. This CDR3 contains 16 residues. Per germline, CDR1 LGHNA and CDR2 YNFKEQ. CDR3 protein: CASSQDETSGHNEQFF. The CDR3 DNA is TGTGCCAGCAGCCAAGATGAGACTAGCGGACACAATGAGCAGTTCTTC.

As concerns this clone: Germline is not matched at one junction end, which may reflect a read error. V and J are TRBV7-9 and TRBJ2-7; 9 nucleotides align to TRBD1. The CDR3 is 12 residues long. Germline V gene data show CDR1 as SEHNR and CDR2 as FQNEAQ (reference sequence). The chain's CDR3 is CASSYAGTGSDF. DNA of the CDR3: TGTGCCAGCAGCTACGCCGGGACAGGGTCTGACTTC.

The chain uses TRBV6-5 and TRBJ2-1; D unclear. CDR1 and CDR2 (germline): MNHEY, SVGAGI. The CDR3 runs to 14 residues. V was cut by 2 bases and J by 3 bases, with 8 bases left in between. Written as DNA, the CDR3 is TGTGCCAGCAGTTACGAAATTAGCTACAATGAGCAGTTCTTC. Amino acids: CASSYEISYNEQFF.

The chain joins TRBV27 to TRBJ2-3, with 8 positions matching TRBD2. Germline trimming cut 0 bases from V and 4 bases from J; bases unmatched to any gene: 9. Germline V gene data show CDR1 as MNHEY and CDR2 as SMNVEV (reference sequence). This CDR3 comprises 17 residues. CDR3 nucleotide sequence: TGTGCCAGCAGTTTATCCGGCCAGCGGGAGATCTCAGATACGCAGTATTTT. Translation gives CASSLSGQREISDTQYF.

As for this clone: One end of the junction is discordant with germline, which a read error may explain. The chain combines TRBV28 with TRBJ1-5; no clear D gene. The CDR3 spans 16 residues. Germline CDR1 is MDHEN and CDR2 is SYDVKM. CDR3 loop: CASSLGGMGSNQPQHF. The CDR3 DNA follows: TGTGCCAGTAGTTTGGGAGGAATGGGGAGCAATCAGCCCCAGCATTTT.

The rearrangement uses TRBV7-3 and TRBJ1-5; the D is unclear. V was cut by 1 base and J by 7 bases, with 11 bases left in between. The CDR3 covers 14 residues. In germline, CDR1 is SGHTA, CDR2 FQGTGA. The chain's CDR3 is CASSLNPGEQPQHF. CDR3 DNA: TGTGCCAGCAGCTTAAACCCCGGGGAACAGCCCCAGCATTTT.

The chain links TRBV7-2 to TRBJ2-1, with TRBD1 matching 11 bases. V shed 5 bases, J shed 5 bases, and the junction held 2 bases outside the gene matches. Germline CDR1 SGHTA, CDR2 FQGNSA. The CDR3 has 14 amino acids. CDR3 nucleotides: TGTGCCAGCAGCCCGGGACAGGGGGACAATGAGCAGTTCTTC. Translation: CASSPGQGDNEQFF. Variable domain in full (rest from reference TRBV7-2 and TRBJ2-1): GAGVSQSPSNKVTEKGKDVELRCDPISGHTALYWYRQSLGQGLEFLIYFQGNSAPDKSGLPSDRFSAERTGGSVSTLTIQRTQQEDSAVYLCASSPGQGDNEQFFGPGTRLTVL.

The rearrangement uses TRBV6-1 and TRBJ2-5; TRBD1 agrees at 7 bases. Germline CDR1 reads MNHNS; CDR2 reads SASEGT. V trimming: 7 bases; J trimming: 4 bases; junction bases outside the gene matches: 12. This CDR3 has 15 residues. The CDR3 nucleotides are TGTGCCAGCACTCCCCTGGGCAGGGGGTTAGAGACCCAGTACTTC. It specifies CASTPLGRGLETQYF.

CDR3 sequence: CASGFGGLAEYNEQFF. DNA for the CDR3: TGTGCTAGTGGTTTTGGGGGACTAGCAGAATACAATGAGCAGTTCTTC. This chain links TRBV12-5 with TRBJ2-1, with 9 bases identical to TRBD2. Trimming cost V 3 bases and J 4 bases; bases outside gene matches: 7. Germline V gives CDR1 LGHNT, CDR2 FRNRAP. CDR3 length equals 16 residues.